This T cell receptor (beta chain) was captured by sequencing in a study of blood T cell repertoires in COVID-19. Study at large: The United States, Italy and Spain provided the acute and convalescent COVID-19 samples. Sources were T cells, B-cell-depleted T cells, or PBMCs; the material itself was cDNA or gDNA.

Original handling: From reference gene primer amplification, estimates of nucleated cell counts were derived. The protocol was immunoSEQ multiplex PCR, while the TCRdb copy is restricted to in-frame clones and leaves out a portion. V and J calls and clone size are those listed in that table; D and trimming were worked out from the DNA. The sample has tens of thousands of clones, 70% to 90% seen once; the top ten hold over 8.5%. The CDR3 runs 15 residues. V shed 2 bases and J 10 bases; nucleotides not matched to a gene: 13. CDR1 is SGDLS, CDR2 YYNGEE, per germline. The chain has TRBV9 and TRBJ1-1; 8 bases align to TRBD1. Sequenced material: peripheral blood. The receptor comes from a human donor in a cohort sampled during active COVID-19. The CDR3 here is CASSVLPDRDGAAFF. The DNA for the CDR3 is TGTGCCAGCAGCGTCTTGCCGGACAGGGACGGAGCAGCTTTCTTT. The whole variable domain, remainder taken from reference TRBV9 and TRBJ1-1, is DSGVTQTPKHLITATGQRVTLRCSPRSGDLSVYWYQQSLDQGLQFLIQYYNGEERAKGNILERFSAQQFPDLHSELNLSSLELGDSALYFCASSVLPDRDGAAFFGQGTRLTVV.